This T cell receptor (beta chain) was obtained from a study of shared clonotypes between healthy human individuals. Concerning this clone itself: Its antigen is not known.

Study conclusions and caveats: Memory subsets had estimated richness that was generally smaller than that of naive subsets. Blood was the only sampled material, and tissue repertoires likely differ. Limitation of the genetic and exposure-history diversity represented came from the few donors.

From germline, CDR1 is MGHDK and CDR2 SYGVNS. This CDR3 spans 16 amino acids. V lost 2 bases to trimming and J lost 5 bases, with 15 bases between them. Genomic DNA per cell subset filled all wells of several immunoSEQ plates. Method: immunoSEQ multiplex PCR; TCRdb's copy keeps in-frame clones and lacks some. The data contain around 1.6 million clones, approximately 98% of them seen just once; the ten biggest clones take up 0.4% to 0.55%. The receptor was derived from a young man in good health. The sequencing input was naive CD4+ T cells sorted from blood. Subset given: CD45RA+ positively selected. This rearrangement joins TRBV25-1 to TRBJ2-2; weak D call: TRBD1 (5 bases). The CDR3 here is CASSEVAGIVTGELFF. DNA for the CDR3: TGTGCCAGCAGTGAAGTCGCAGGGATCGTAACCGGGGAGCTGTTTTTT.